These 27 T cell receptor beta chains originate from one sample sequenced in a study of beta chain features in type 1 diabetes. Of the isolated RNA, all was reverse transcribed, and so the sequenced material was expressed TCRB transcripts. Using immunoSEQ multiplex PCR, the repertoire was profiled, and TCRdb retains in-frame clones only, with some absent. The sample shows hundreds of thousands of clones, 68% of them seen only once. The sequenced sample consisted of naive CD4+ T cells from blood. These TCRs come from a man younger than 45 in good health.

V and J are TRBV7-8 and TRBJ2-7; D is uncertain. The germline V gene has CDR1 SGHVS and CDR2 FQNEAQ. This CDR3 comprises 15 residues. The germline V and J ends were trimmed by 1 base and 5 bases, with 15 bases remaining between them. The DNA for the CDR3 is TGTGCCAGCAGCTTAGGACGGACGGTAGGCCACGAGCAGTACTTC. Protein: CASSLGRTVGHEQYF.

The V gene is TRBV7-9, the J gene TRBJ2-3; D gene uncertain. Germline V gene lookup returns CDR1 SEHNR and CDR2 FQNEAQ (reference sequence). V lost 6 bases to trimming and J lost 2 bases, with 6 bases between them. The CDR3 is made up of 12 amino acids. In DNA, the CDR3 is TGTGCCAGCAGACAGAACACAGATACGCAGTATTTT. Protein sequence: CASRQNTDTQYF.

The chain is built from TRBV29-1 and TRBJ2-5; unclear D gene. Looked up from germline, CDR1 is SQVTM and CDR2 is ANQGSEA. Trimming shortened V by 2 bases and J by 5 bases, and 6 bases separated the two germline ends. CDR3 size: 11 residues. Written as DNA, the CDR3 is TGCAGCGTTGAACGAACGGAGACCCAGTACTTC. Its protein is CSVERTETQYF.

This rearrangement joins TRBV30 to TRBJ2-3, with 7 bases fitting TRBD2. CDR1 and CDR2 (germline): GTSNPN, SVGIG (reference sequence). The CDR3 is 16 amino acids. Trimming at V came to 3 bases and at J to 2 bases, leaving 11 bases not matched to a gene. The CDR3 protein is CAWSSYRTRNTDTQYF. CDR3 in DNA: TGTGCCTGGAGCTCCTACCGGACTAGGAACACAGATACGCAGTATTTT.

The genes are TRBV20-1 and TRBJ1-1, with D uncertain. This CDR3 is 10 amino acids long. Germline values: CDR1 DFQATT, CDR2 SNEGSKA (reference sequence). CDR3 nucleotide sequence: TGCAGGGTATGGGGTAGTGAAGCTTTCTTT. Translating gives CRVWGSEAFF.

This clone was detected only a few times. The chain has TRBV27 and TRBJ2-7; TRBD2 matches at 10 bases. The germline V gene has CDR1 MNHEY and CDR2 SMNVEV (reference sequence). There are 14 residues in the CDR3. The V segment lost 8 bases and the J segment 3 bases; nucleotides outside the gene matches: 7. The CDR3 bases are TGTGCCAGCCCAACCGGACTAGCGGACTACGAGCAGTACTTC. Protein: CASPTGLADYEQYF.

This sequence joins TRBV25-1 and TRBJ2-1; 9 nucleotides align to TRBD1. The CDR3 is made up of 14 amino acids. Germline lookup yields CDR1 MGHDK and CDR2 SYGVNS. Germline trimming cut 1 base from V and 9 bases from J; bases unmatched to any gene: 4. Written as DNA, the CDR3 is TGTGCCAGCAGTGAATTCACAGGGGGCATTGAGCAGTTCTTC. The encoded protein is CASSEFTGGIEQFF.

This clone was seen more than once but under ten times. The sample holds other DNA sequences that translate to the same CDR3. The rearrangement uses TRBV13 and TRBJ2-5; weak D call: TRBD2 (5 bases). Germline V gives CDR1 PRHDT, CDR2 FYEKMQ (reference sequence). The V and J ends lost 0 bases and 5 bases respectively, with 10 bases between them. The CDR3 contains 14 residues. DNA for the CDR3: TGTGCCAGCAGCTTAGGTGCTCGGGGTGAGACCCAGTACTTC. It encodes CASSLGARGETQYF. Filled out from reference TRBV13 and TRBJ2-5, the complete variable domain reads AAGVIQSPRHLIKEKRETATLKCYPIPRHDTVYWYQQGPGQDPQFLISFYEKMQSDKGSIPDRFSAQQFSDYHSELNMSSLELGDSALYFCASSLGARGETQYFGPGTRLLVL.

The rearrangement joins TRBV6-6 to TRBJ1-5, with D possibly matching TRBD1 (5 bases). Germline V gene lookup returns CDR1 MNHNY and CDR2 SVGAGI (reference sequence). This CDR3 is built from 14 residues. The V gene lost 5 bases and the J gene lost 12 bases, with 20 bases spanning the gap. CDR3 DNA sequence: TGTGCCAGCAGTACCTATGATGGGGCGGAGTTCCAGCATTTT. Its translation is CASSTYDGAEFQHF.

This chain connects TRBV7-2 to TRBJ2-7; 9 nucleotides match TRBD2. The CDR3 sequence is 16 residues long. From germline, CDR1 is SGHTA and CDR2 FQGNSA. V trimming: 1 base; J trimming: 3 bases; junction bases outside the gene matches: 7. CDR3 nucleotides: TGTGCCAGCAGCTTAGGGGGGCTAGCGGGGCACTACGAGCAGTACTTC. Its translation: CASSLGGLAGHYEQYF.

The rearrangement joins TRBV5-1 to TRBJ2-1, with 9 bases lining up with TRBD2. Trimming cost V 0 bases and J 5 bases; bases outside gene matches: 0. The CDR3 has 14 residues. Germline assignment: CDR1 SGHRS and CDR2 YFSETQ. CDR3 DNA: TGCGCCAGCAGCTTGGGACTAGCGGACAATGAGCAGTTCTTC. This sequence encodes CASSLGLADNEQFF.

This clone has only a few counts. This chain links TRBV28 with TRBJ2-5, with unresolved D. CDR1 and CDR2 from the germline V gene are MDHEN and SYDVKM. There are 14 residues in the CDR3. V was cut by 3 bases and J by 1 base, with 9 bases left in between. The chain's CDR3 is CASSLSQSQETQYF. CDR3 DNA sequence: TGTGCCAGCAGTTTGAGCCAGAGCCAAGAGACCCAGTACTTC.

The rearrangement joins TRBV5-6 to TRBJ2-5; 7 bases agree with TRBD1. J lost 2 bases, V lost 0 bases, and 7 bases had no gene match. In germline, CDR1 is SGHDT, CDR2 YYEEEE. This CDR3 is 16 amino acids long. The CDR3 DNA reads as TGTGCCAGCAGCTTGGGACCAACAGGGGTACAAGAGACCCAGTACTTC. It codes for CASSLGPTGVQETQYF.

The chain combines TRBV29-1 with TRBJ1-1, with unresolved D. Germline CDR1 reads SQVTM; CDR2 reads ANQGSEA. The V and J ends lost 7 bases and 3 bases respectively, with 12 bases between them. The CDR3 is 12 amino acids. The CDR3 DNA sequence: TGCAGCGGGCCCGGGAGGGACACTGAAGCTTTCTTT. It is translated as CSGPGRDTEAFF.

Only a few counts were recorded for this clone. The rearrangement uses TRBV10-3 and TRBJ2-2, with D unresolved. Germline V gene data show CDR1 as ENHRY and CDR2 as SYGVKD. Trimming left V 1 base short and J 2 bases short, with 2 bases between. The CDR3 extends over 13 amino acids. The CDR3 loop reads CAISEFNTGELFF. The CDR3 nucleotides are TGTGCCATCAGTGAGTTTAACACCGGGGAGCTGTTTTTT.

CDR3 loop: CASITGTGLTNEQFF. The CDR3 nucleotides read TGTGCCAGCATCACCGGGACAGGGTTAACCAATGAGCAGTTCTTC. The chain links TRBV28 to TRBJ2-1; 9 nucleotides agree with TRBD1. CDR3 length: 15 residues. Germline CDR1 and CDR2: MDHEN and SYDVKM. After removal of 7 bases from V and 6 bases from J, the junction contained 10 bases not matched to a gene.

This clone showed up just a few times. V gene TRBV30 combines with J gene TRBJ2-6; D remains unclear. Per the germline V gene, CDR1 is GTSNPN and CDR2 is SVGIG (reference sequence). This CDR3 has 12 residues. V lost 4 bases and J 6 bases, leaving 7 bases between the germline ends. CDR3 sequence: CAWNDQANVLTF. Here the CDR3 DNA reads TGTGCCTGGAACGACCAGGCCAACGTCCTGACTTTC.

V is TRBV29-1 and J is TRBJ2-3; D unresolved. Germline CDR1 reads SQVTM; CDR2 reads ANQGSEA. The CDR3 runs 14 residues. Trimming stripped 5 bases from V and 0 bases from J, with 12 bases between. DNA for the CDR3: TGCAGCGTTCGGGCCGGTTCTAGCACAGATACGCAGTATTTT. It translates to CSVRAGSSTDTQYF.

The CDR3 DNA is TGTGCCAGCAGCCCTCGGGGCGGGAGAGGGAACAATGAGCAGTTCTTC. It specifies CASSPRGGRGNNEQFF. J is TRBJ2-1 and V is TRBV9; 7 bases line up with TRBD2. CDR3 length: 16 amino acids. Germline CDR1 reads SGDLS; CDR2 reads YYNGEE. Trimming cost V 4 bases and J 5 bases; bases outside gene matches: 12. Full variable domain (remainder filled in from reference TRBV9 and TRBJ2-1): DSGVTQTPKHLITATGQRVTLRCSPRSGDLSVYWYQQSLDQGLQFLIQYYNGEERAKGNILERFSAQQFPDLHSELNLSSLELGDSALYFCASSPRGGRGNNEQFFGPGTRLTVL.

This chain links TRBV4-1 with TRBJ2-1; 9 positions agree with TRBD2. Germline V CDR1 and CDR2: MGHRA, YSYEKL. The CDR3 totals 18 residues. V lost 3 bases and J lost 4; bases outside the gene matches: 13. CDR3 DNA: TGCGCCAGCAGCCAGCTCAGATATAGCGGGAGAGATTACAATGAGCAGTTCTTC. Protein sequence: CASSQLRYSGRDYNEQFF.

The V call is TRBV9, the J call TRBJ2-5; TRBD1 or TRBD2 may be the D gene (5 bases each). This CDR3 region has 12 residues. Deletions cut 6 bases from V and 4 bases from J, with 10 bases between. The germline gives CDR1 SGDLS, CDR2 YYNGEE. The CDR3 loop reads CASKGSGETQYF. DNA for the CDR3: TGTGCCAGCAAGGGGAGCGGAGAGACCCAGTACTTC.

The chain couples TRBV27 to TRBJ2-7, with D possibly matching TRBD2 (6 bases). CDR1 MNHEY and CDR2 SMNVEV come from the germline V gene (reference sequence). This CDR3 has 15 residues. With 5 bases removed from V and 3 bases from J, the gap between germline ends came to 17 bases. The DNA of the CDR3 is TGTGCCAGCAGTAGTCTAGCGCCGGCTGACTACGAGCAGTACTTC. Encoded protein: CASSSLAPADYEQYF.

The chain employs TRBV4-3 and TRBJ2-5; D possibly corresponds to TRBD1 (6 bases). Looked up from germline, CDR1 is LGHNA and CDR2 is YSLEER. The V and J ends lost 1 base and 5 bases respectively, with 14 bases between them. The CDR3 runs 15 residues. The CDR3 protein is CASSQGPGEVETQYF. The CDR3, as DNA: TGCGCCAGCAGCCAAGGTCCAGGGGAAGTGGAGACCCAGTACTTC.

In the case of this clone: The same CDR3 also results from other DNA sequences found in this sample. This rearrangement joins TRBV30 to TRBJ2-5, with no clear D. The CDR3 extends over 13 amino acids. Looked up from germline, CDR1 is GTSNPN and CDR2 is SVGIG (reference sequence). Trimming left V 0 bases short and J 1 base short, with 6 bases between. The CDR3 spells CAWSVQVQETQYF. CDR3 in DNA: TGTGCCTGGAGTGTCCAGGTCCAAGAGACCCAGTACTTC.

Only a few counts were recorded for this clone. V and J are TRBV9 and TRBJ2-3, with D tentatively TRBD1 or TRBD2 (5 bases each). This CDR3 comprises 14 residues. Deletions cut 4 bases from V and 0 bases from J, with 9 bases between. Per the germline V gene, CDR1 is SGDLS and CDR2 is YYNGEE. CDR3 protein: CASSLEGSTDTQYF. The CDR3 DNA follows: TGTGCCAGCAGCCTAGAGGGGAGCACAGATACGCAGTATTTT.

This clone was observed a few times. The J gene is TRBJ2-7, the V gene TRBV7-9; maybe TRBD1 (5 bases). Germline values: CDR1 SEHNR, CDR2 FQNEAQ (reference sequence). The CDR3 has 14 amino acids. V lost 5 bases, J lost 0 bases, and 11 bases lay in between. The CDR3 DNA reads as TGTGCCAGCAGCACAGACAGTTTCTCCTACGAGCAGTACTTC. Protein sequence: CASSTDSFSYEQYF.

In its sample, this clone was seen a few times. V usage is TRBV29-1 and J usage is TRBJ1-1, with D perhaps TRBD1 (5 bases). Trimming removed 4 bases from V and 2 bases from J, with 11 bases in between. Germline-derived CDR1 and CDR2 are SQVTM and ANQGSEA. The CDR3 sequence is 13 residues long. The CDR3 DNA reads TGCAGCGTTGGAGGTGGGGCTAACACTGAAGCTTTCTTT. This sequence encodes CSVGGGANTEAFF.